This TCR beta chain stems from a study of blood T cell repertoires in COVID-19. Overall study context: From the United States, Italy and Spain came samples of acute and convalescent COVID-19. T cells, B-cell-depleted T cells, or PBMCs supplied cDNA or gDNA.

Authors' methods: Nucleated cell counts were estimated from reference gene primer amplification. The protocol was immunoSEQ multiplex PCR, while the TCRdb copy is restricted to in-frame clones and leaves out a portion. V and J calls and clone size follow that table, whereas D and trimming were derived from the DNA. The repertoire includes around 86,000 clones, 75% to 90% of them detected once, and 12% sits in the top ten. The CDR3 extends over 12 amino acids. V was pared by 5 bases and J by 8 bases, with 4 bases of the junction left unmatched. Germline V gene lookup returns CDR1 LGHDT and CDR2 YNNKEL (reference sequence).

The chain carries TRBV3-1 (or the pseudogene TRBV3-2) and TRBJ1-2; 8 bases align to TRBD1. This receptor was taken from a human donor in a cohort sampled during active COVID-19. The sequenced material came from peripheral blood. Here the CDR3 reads CASSRSGGGYTF. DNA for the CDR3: TGTGCCAGCAGCAGATCAGGGGGCGGCTACACCTTC.